Presented here are 13 T cell receptor beta chains from one specimen sequenced in a study of cytomegalovirus exposure and HLA in healthy donors. The primer mix had 60 Vbeta and 13 Jbeta primers. The assay was immunoSEQ multiplex PCR, and TCRdb's table has in-frame clones only and misses some. The table lists approximately 40,000 clones, 86% of them singletons, with about an eighth in the top ten. Sequenced input: PBMCs. These receptors all stem from a woman aged 40 to 49 in good health and CMV-seropositive.

The CDR3 here is CASSQGAQGSRTKNIQYF. The CDR3 DNA sequence: TGCGCCAGCAGCCAAGGCGCGCAGGGGAGTCGAACCAAAAACATTCAGTACTTC. V gene TRBV4-1 combines with J gene TRBJ2-4; a weak D match, TRBD1 (6 bases). The germline V gene encodes CDR1 MGHRA and CDR2 YSYEKL. Trimming left V 1 base short and J 2 bases short, with 18 bases between. CDR3 length: 18 amino acids.

This chain uses TRBV18 with TRBJ1-2; 8 bases agree with TRBD1. CDR1 is KGHSH, CDR2 LQKENI, per germline. The CDR3 has 15 amino acids. Losses at the gene ends were 8 bases for V and 2 bases for J; bases not matched to a gene: 10. Written as DNA, the CDR3 is TGTGCCAGCCCAATCAAGGGACAGGTGAACTATGGCTACACCTTC. It encodes CASPIKGQVNYGYTF. The whole variable domain, filled in from reference TRBV18 and TRBJ1-2, reads NAGVMQNPRHLVRRRGQEARLRCSPMKGHSHVYWYRQLPEEGLKFMVYLQKENIIDESGMPKERFSAEFPKEGPSILRIQQVVRGDSAAYFCASPIKGQVNYGYTFGSGTRLTVV.

The chain recombines TRBV5-1 with TRBJ2-5; 7 bases fit TRBD1. The J call could be wrong; TRBJ2-7 is a better fit for the DNA end. The CDR3 spans 15 residues. Germline V lookup: CDR1 SGHRS, CDR2 YFSETQ. The CDR3 bases are TGCGCCAGCAGCTTGGCCCGACAGGGAACCTACGAGCAGTACTTC. Translating it yields CASSLARQGTYEQYF.

The CDR3 region is CSVLTGGDEYF. In DNA, the CDR3 is TGCAGCGTTCTGACAGGGGGTGACGAGTACTTC. The chain employs TRBV29-1 and TRBJ2-5, with 9 bases fitting TRBD1. From germline, CDR1 is SQVTM and CDR2 ANQGSEA. With 5 bases clipped from V and 12 bases from J, the junction kept 7 bases outside the gene matches. This CDR3 spans 11 amino acids.

The V call is TRBV6-5, the J call TRBJ1-1; D might be TRBD1 (6 bases). Germline CDR1 reads MNHEY; CDR2 reads SVGAGI. The CDR3 extends over 11 amino acids. Deletions cut 4 bases from V and 7 bases from J, with 7 bases between. This chain's CDR3 is CASSWGREAFF. The CDR3 nucleotides are TGTGCCAGCAGTTGGGGGCGTGAAGCTTTCTTT.

The CDR3 is CASSYTGQGPSSYNSPLHF. The DNA of the CDR3 is TGTGCCAGCAGTTACACAGGACAGGGGCCTAGCTCCTATAATTCACCCCTCCACTTT. This sequence joins TRBV2 and TRBJ1-6; 9 bases map to TRBD1. The CDR3 is 19 residues long. Germline V gene data show CDR1 as SNHLY and CDR2 as FYNNEI. The junction had 11 bases not matched to a gene; V was cut back by 5 bases and J by 0 bases. Looking up the rest from reference TRBV2 and TRBJ1-6 gives the full variable domain: EPEVTQTPSHQVTQMGQEVILRCVPISNHLYFYWYRQILGQKVEFLVSFYNNEISEKSEIFDDQFSVERPDGSNFTLKIRSTKLEDSAMYFCASSYTGQGPSSYNSPLHFGNGTRLTVT.

V is TRBV7-9 and J is TRBJ2-3; tentative D call: TRBD1 (6 bases). The CDR3 sequence is 14 residues long. Germline V gene sequence: CDR1 SEHNR, CDR2 FQNEAQ (reference sequence). Trimming cost V 1 base and J 4 bases, with 9 bases left between them. The CDR3 nucleotides read TGTGCCAGCAGCTTAGGGGGGCGCGCAGATACGCAGTATTTT. It encodes CASSLGGRADTQYF.

In this sample, this clone turned up once. This rearrangement joins TRBV7-2 to TRBJ2-7; TRBD2 matches at 7 bases. The CDR3 covers 15 residues. Trimming at V came to 3 bases and at J to 5 bases, leaving 10 bases not matched to a gene. Germline V lookup: CDR1 SGHTA, CDR2 FQGNSA. CDR3 residues: CASSFSGPGGHEQYF. The CDR3, as DNA: TGTGCCAGCAGCTTCTCCGGGCCGGGAGGCCACGAGCAGTACTTC.

This chain connects TRBV7-6 to TRBJ1-4, with D hard to call. The V gene lost 1 base and the J gene lost 6 bases, with 9 bases spanning the gap. The V gene's germline CDR1 is SGHVS and CDR2 FNYEAQ. The CDR3 extends over 14 amino acids. Here the CDR3 reads CASSLGQRDEKLFF. In DNA form, the CDR3 reads TGTGCCAGCAGCTTAGGGCAGCGAGATGAAAAACTGTTTTTT.

The rearrangement links TRBV4-1 to TRBJ2-7; D is perhaps TRBD1 (5 bases). The V gene lost 1 base and the J gene lost 2 bases, with 12 bases spanning the gap. CDR1 and CDR2 from the germline V gene are MGHRA and YSYEKL. The CDR3 is made up of 15 amino acids. CDR3 in amino acids: CASSQAQGDPYEQYF. The DNA of the CDR3 is TGCGCCAGCAGCCAAGCTCAGGGTGATCCCTACGAGCAGTACTTC.

This clone came up once. One end of the junction does not line up with germline, which may come from a read error. The J gene is TRBJ2-5, the V gene TRBV7-9; 8 nucleotides line up with TRBD2. Looked up from germline, CDR1 is SEHNR and CDR2 is FQNEAQ (reference sequence). This CDR3 spans 14 amino acids. DNA of the CDR3: TGTGCCAGCGGCTTCGGGGGGGGCCCTGAGACCCAGTACTTC. Protein: CASGFGGGPETQYF.

This chain joins TRBV2 and TRBJ1-5; TRBD1 might be the D (5 bases). This CDR3 region has 13 residues. The germline V gene encodes CDR1 SNHLY and CDR2 FYNNEI. Deletions cut 7 bases from V and 2 bases from J, with 9 bases between. The CDR3 spells CASNWGGNQPQHF. In nucleotides, the CDR3 is TGTGCCAGCAATTGGGGGGGCAATCAGCCCCAGCATTTT.

The V gene is TRBV6-6, the J gene TRBJ1-5; perhaps TRBD1 as D (5 bases). CDR1 is MNHNY, CDR2 SVGAGI, per germline (reference sequence). The CDR3 extends over 13 amino acids. V was pared by 6 bases and J by 5 bases, with 11 bases between. The CDR3 coding sequence is TGTGCCAGCAGCAACGGGGGGGATCAGCCCCAGCATTTT. This translates into CASSNGGDQPQHF.